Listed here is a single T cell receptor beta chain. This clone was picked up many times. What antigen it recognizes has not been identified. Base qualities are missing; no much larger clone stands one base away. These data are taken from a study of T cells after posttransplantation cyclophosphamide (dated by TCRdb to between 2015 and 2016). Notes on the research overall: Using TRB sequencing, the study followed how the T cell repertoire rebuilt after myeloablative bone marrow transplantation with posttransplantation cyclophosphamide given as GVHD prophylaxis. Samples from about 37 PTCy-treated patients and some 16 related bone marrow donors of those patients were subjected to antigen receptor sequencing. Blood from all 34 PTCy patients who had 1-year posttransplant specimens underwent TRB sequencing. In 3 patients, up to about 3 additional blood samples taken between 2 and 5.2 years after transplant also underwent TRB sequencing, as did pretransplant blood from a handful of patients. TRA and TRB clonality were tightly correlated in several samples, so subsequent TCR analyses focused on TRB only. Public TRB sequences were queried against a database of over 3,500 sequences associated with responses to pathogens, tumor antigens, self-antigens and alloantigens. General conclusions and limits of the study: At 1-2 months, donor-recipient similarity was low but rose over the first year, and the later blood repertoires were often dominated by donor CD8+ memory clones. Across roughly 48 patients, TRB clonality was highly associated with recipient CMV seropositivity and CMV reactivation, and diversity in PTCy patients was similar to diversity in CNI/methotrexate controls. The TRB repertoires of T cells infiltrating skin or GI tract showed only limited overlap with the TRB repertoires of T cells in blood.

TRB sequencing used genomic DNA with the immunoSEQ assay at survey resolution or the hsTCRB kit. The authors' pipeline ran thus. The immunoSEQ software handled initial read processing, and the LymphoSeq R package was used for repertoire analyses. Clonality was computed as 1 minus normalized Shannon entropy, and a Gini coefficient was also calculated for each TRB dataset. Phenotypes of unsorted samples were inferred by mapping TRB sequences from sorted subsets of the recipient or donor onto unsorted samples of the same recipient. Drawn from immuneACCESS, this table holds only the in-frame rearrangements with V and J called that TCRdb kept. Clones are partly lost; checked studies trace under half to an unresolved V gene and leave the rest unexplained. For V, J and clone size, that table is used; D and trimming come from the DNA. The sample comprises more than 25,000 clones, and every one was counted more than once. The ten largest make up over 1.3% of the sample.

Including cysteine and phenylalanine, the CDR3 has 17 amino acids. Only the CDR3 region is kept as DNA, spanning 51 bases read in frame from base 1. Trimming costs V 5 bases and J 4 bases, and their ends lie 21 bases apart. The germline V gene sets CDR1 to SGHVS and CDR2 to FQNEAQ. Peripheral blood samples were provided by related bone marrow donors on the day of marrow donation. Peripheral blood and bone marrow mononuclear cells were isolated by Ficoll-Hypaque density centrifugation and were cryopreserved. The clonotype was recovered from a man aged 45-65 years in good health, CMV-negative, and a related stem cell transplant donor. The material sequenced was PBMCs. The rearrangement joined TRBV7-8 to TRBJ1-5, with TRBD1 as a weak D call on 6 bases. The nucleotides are TGTGCCAGCAGCCTCCTCCAGAGGACAGTGTTAAATCAGCCCCAGCATTTT. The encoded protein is CASSLLQRTVLNQPQHF.